This TCR beta chain was captured by sequencing in a study of human versus mouse CDR3 diversity and MHC coevolution. Study-wide background: The immunoSEQ assay reportedly detects one in 200,000 T cells.

As regards this clone: The antigen remains undetermined.

CDR3 size: 16 residues. The germline V gene encodes CDR1 LGHNA and CDR2 YNFKEQ. The V and J ends lost 4 bases and 1 base, in that order; junction bases with no gene match: 8. Overall study results and limits: Humans had the largest estimated TCR beta repertoire, around 1.6 million clonotypes. Human T cells underwent selection on about six different MHC II alleles.

TCRdb's copy holds only in-frame clones and misses some; the assay was immunoSEQ multiplex PCR. The sample has around 74,000 clones; roughly 90% are singletons. This receptor was obtained from a person aged 25-75 years in good health. The chain recombines TRBV4-2 with TRBJ1-1; TRBD1 matches 8 bases. Input material: naive CD4+ T cells from blood. Subset of the sample: CD45RO-negative CD62L-positive naive CD4 T cells. CDR3 protein: CASSRPAGQGNTEAFF. The CDR3 nucleotides are TGTGCCAGCAGCCGGCCGGCCGGACAGGGGAACACTGAAGCTTTCTTT.